A selection of T cell receptor beta chains follows, all from one sample in a study of blood T cells in healthy people across ages. One entry per CDR3 protein, called by TCRdb with MiXCR from the 5' RACE reads. Found here are about 1.6 million distinct CDR3 sequences, about 35% of them singletons; the top ten hold about 11%. The sample was blood. These receptors originate from a woman aged 25 to 39 in good health. The CDR3 runs from the conserved cysteine through the conserved F or W. Each record gives: D gene, J gene, V gene, clone size, CDR3 protein, CDR3 DNA. A D gene is named only where the DNA matches it firmly. Expanded clones are given a class, and other clones once, few, many or no size at all.

. TRBJ2-7 TRBV20-1 . CSASSFRETYEQYF TGCAGTGCTAGCTCATTCAGGGAGACCTACGAGCAGTACTTC
. TRBJ2-7 TRBV4-1 . CASSHLTKGGSYEQYF TGCGCCAGCAGCCACCTGACGAAGGGGGGGAGCTACGAGCAGTACTTC
TRBD1 TRBJ2-3 TRBV6-5 . CASSRDSLDTQYF TGTGCCAGCAGCCGGGACAGTTTAGATACGCAGTATTTT
TRBD1 TRBJ2-7 TRBV7-9 many CASSLTGESSYEQYF TGTGCCAGCAGCCTGACAGGGGAAAGTTCCTACGAGCAGTACTTC
. TRBJ2-3 TRBV10-3 few CAISESLRADTQYF TGTGCCATCAGTGAGTCGTTACGAGCAGATACGCAGTATTTT
. TRBJ2-7 TRBV28 few CASSRPYGEQYF TGTGCCAGCAGCCGCCCCTATGGGGAGCAGTACTTC
TRBD2 TRBJ2-1 TRBV12-3/TRBV12-4 . CANISGGARVNEQFF TGTGCCAACATTAGCGGGGGGGCCCGGGTCAATGAGCAGTTCTTC
TRBD2 TRBJ2-7 TRBV3-1 . CASSQDALAGFEQYF TGTGCCAGCAGCCAAGATGCACTAGCGGGATTCGAGCAGTACTTC
. TRBJ2-3 TRBV5-1 . CASSLRGGSYTDTQYF TGCGCCAGCAGCCTCAGGGGGGGATCCTATACAGATACGCAGTATTTT
TRBD2 TRBJ2-1 TRBV20-1 . CSGGGGLNNEQFF TGCAGTGGGGGCGGGGGGCTCAACAATGAGCAGTTCTTC
. TRBJ1-5 TRBV6-5 . CASSRGGGDQPQHF TGTGCCAGCAGTCGCGGAGGGGGGGATCAGCCCCAGCATTTT
. TRBJ1-1 TRBV4-1 few CASSPGLTGAFF TGCGCCAGCAGCCCCGGGCTCACTGGAGCTTTCTTT
. TRBJ2-7 TRBV5-5 few CASSLWQGSPEHEQYF TGTGCCAGCAGCTTGTGGCAGGGAAGTCCCGAACACGAGCAGTACTTC
. TRBJ2-7 TRBV10-1 . CASSEHILGEQYF TGCGCCAGCAGTGAGCATATCCTCGGGGAGCAGTACTTC
. TRBJ2-3 TRBV6-6 . CASSSPGVWGTQYF TGTGCCAGCAGTTCTCCAGGGGTCTGGGGTACGCAGTATTTT
. TRBJ2-7 TRBV25-1 . CASRPRGGSSYEQYF TGTGCCAGCAGACCCAGGGGGGGAAGCTCCTACGAGCAGTACTTC
. TRBJ1-2 TRBV2 . CASTNQGYGYTF TGTGCCAGCACCAATCAGGGTTATGGCTACACCTTC
TRBD1 TRBJ2-5 TRBV11-2 . CASSLGQGRMETQYF TGTGCCAGCAGCTTAGGACAGGGGAGAATGGAGACCCAGTACTTC
. TRBJ2-5 TRBV30 . CARSYGQYQETQYF TGTGCCCGGAGTTACGGACAGTACCAAGAGACCCAGTACTTC
TRBD2 TRBJ2-1 TRBV3-1 . CASSPWTSGVYNEQFF TGTGCCAGCAGCCCATGGACTAGCGGGGTGTACAATGAGCAGTTCTTC
. TRBJ1-2 TRBV30 few CAWSVGGTYGYTF TGTGCCTGGAGTGTAGGGGGAACCTATGGCTACACCTTC